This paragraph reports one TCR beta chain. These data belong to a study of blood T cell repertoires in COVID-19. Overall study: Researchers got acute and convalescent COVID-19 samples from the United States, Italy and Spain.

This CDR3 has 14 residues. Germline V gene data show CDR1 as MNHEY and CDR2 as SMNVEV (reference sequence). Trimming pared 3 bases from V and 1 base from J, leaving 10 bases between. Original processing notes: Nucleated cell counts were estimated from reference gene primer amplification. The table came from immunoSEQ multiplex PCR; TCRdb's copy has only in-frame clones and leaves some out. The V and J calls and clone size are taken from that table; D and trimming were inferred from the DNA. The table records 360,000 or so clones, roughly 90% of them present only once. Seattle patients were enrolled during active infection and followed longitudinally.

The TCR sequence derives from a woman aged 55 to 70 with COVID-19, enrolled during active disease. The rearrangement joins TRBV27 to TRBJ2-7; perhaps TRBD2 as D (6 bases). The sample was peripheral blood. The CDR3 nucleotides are TGTGCCAGCAGTTTTTTCGGGGGATCCTACGAGCAGTACTTC. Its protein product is CASSFFGGSYEQYF.